Only one count was recorded for the clone carrying this TCR beta chain. The antigen remains undetermined. The CDR3 has 16 amino acids. Between the trimmed V and J ends, which lost 0 bases and 4 bases, there was a span of 10 bases. Germline assignment: CDR1 SGHTA and CDR2 FQGNSA. Using immunoSEQ multiplex PCR, the repertoire was profiled, and TCRdb retains in-frame clones only, with some absent. The table records around 300,000 clones, 85% to 90% of them present only once. This record comes from a study of Ad26.COV2.S vaccination and SARS-CoV-2 variants. Across the study: Within the COV1001 Ad26.COV2.S trial arm, the donor was enrolled. Once, or twice with 56 days between doses, Ad26.COV2.S was given intramuscularly. Broader study findings: The TCR breadth and depth analyses may have understated or missed part of the total T cell responses.

As to treatment: some 20 received Ad26.COV2.S at low or high dose, single or two shots; about 5 received placebo; per-sample allocation not given. At day 63 after the first vaccine or placebo injection, samples were drawn. The sequenced sample was peripheral blood, obtained in a trial of Ad26.COV2.S vaccine versus placebo. The rearrangement joins TRBV7-2 to TRBJ2-6; D remains ambiguous. This receptor was obtained from a person aged 18-60 years who received the Ad26.COV2.S COVID-19 vaccine or a placebo. CDR3 amino acids: CASSLASTRGANVLTF. CDR3 nucleotides: TGTGCCAGCAGCTTAGCCAGCACAAGAGGGGCCAACGTCCTGACTTTC. Full variable domain (missing parts from reference TRBV7-2 and TRBJ2-6): GAGVSQSPSNKVTEKGKDVELRCDPISGHTALYWYRQSLGQGLEFLIYFQGNSAPDKSGLPSDRFSAERTGGSVSTLTIQRTQQEDSAVYLCASSLASTRGANVLTFGAGSRLTVL.